These 21 T cell receptor beta chains were sequenced from one sample in a study of T cell repertoires in cytomegalovirus infection. TCRdb ran MiXCR on the reads and lists one entry per CDR3 protein. The sample holds some 700,000 distinct CDR3 sequences; about a third are singletons and the top ten take around 3%. The material sequenced was PBMCs. These receptors originate from a human donor in good health (CMV status not recorded). Some clones in this sample may be carry-over from other donors' samples.

The chain is built from TRBV6-1 and TRBJ1-1; D gene uncertain. Trimming shortened V by 0 bases and J by 6 bases, and 5 bases separated the two germline ends. The length of the CDR3 is 12 residues. The germline V gene has CDR1 MNHNS and CDR2 SASEGT. The DNA for the CDR3 is TGTGCCAGCAGTGAAGCGCGAGCTGAAGCTTTCTTT. Its protein product is CASSEARAEAFF.

The chain couples TRBV28 to TRBJ2-5; 7 bases match TRBD1. The V and J ends lost 5 bases and 4 bases, in that order; junction bases with no gene match: 10. CDR3 size: 15 residues. The germline V gene encodes CDR1 MDHEN and CDR2 SYDVKM. CDR3 protein: CASSTRTGSLETQYF. CDR3 sequence (DNA): TGTGCCAGCAGTACTCGGACAGGTAGCTTAGAGACCCAGTACTTC.

V usage is TRBV12-3 or TRBV12-4 and J usage is TRBJ2-1; D is ambiguous. This CDR3 is built from 12 residues. V dropped 2 bases and J dropped 10 bases, with 9 bases sitting between them. The CDR3, as DNA: TGTGCCAGCAGTTTAAGCGTCCCGGAGCAGTTCTTC. This encodes CASSLSVPEQFF.

This clonotype was counted only a few times. The chain recombines TRBV6-5 with TRBJ2-3; D is ambiguous. There are 16 residues in the CDR3. V was trimmed by 0 bases and J by 4 bases, leaving 14 bases between them. Germline lookup yields CDR1 MNHEY and CDR2 SVGAGI. CDR3 region: CASSYSSGRLSDTQYF. CDR3 sequence (DNA): TGTGCCAGCAGTTACTCGTCGGGCAGGTTATCAGATACGCAGTATTTT.

This clonotype has just a few counts. V usage is TRBV12-3 or TRBV12-4 and J usage is TRBJ1-1; D remains unclear. This CDR3 has 11 residues. Trimming removed 2 bases from V and 8 bases from J, with 6 bases in between. CDR3 protein: CASSLIQEAFF. The DNA of the CDR3 is TGTGCCAGCAGTTTAATACAGGAAGCTTTCTTT.

V and J are TRBV7-2 and TRBJ2-1; D might be TRBD1 (5 bases). Germline V gives CDR1 SGHTA, CDR2 FQGNSA. Between the trimmed V and J ends, which lost 6 bases and 4 bases, there was a span of 13 bases. CDR3 length equals 14 residues. CDR3 nucleotide sequence: TGTGCCAGCAGTCCAGGGCCAGCTTACAATGAGCAGTTCTTC. The encoded protein is CASSPGPAYNEQFF.

The V and J genes are TRBV7-2 and TRBJ1-5, with 9 bases lining up with TRBD1. The CDR3 loop spans 16 amino acids. Germline assignment: CDR1 SGHTA and CDR2 FQGNSA. V lost 5 bases and J lost 1; bases outside the gene matches: 6. The CDR3 sequence: CASSLWTGASNQPQHF. The CDR3 coding sequence is TGTGCCAGCAGCCTCTGGACAGGGGCGAGCAATCAGCCCCAGCATTTT.

This clonotype was detected a few times. This chain uses TRBV19 with TRBJ2-1, with D perhaps matching TRBD1 or TRBD2 (6 bases each). This CDR3 has 17 residues. Germline V gives CDR1 LNHDA, CDR2 SQIVND (reference sequence). With 10 bases removed from V and 2 bases from J, the gap between germline ends came to 24 bases. CDR3 nucleotides: TGTGCCAACGCATACCAATCGGCAGGGGAGGCCTACAATGAGCAGTTCTTC. Translating gives CANAYQSAGEAYNEQFF.

Concerning this clonotype itself: The junction departs from germline at one end; a sequencing error may be responsible. The gene calls are TRBV27 and TRBJ2-1; D uncertain. The V gene's germline CDR1 is MNHEY and CDR2 SMNVEV (reference sequence). CDR3 size: 13 residues. CDR3 region: CASRSLALNEHFF. In nucleotides, the CDR3 is TGTGCCAGCAGAAGCCTGGCCCTCAATGAGCACTTCTTC.

The count of this clonotype is one. This may stem from a read error, because a much larger clone lies one nucleotide away. V and J are TRBV24-1 and TRBJ2-2; the match to TRBD2 covers 8 bases. V lost 8 bases to trimming and J lost 1 base; unmatched junction nucleotides: 8. From germline, CDR1 is KGHDR and CDR2 SFDVKD. The CDR3 has 16 residues. CDR3 in DNA: TGTGCCACCAATGTGGGGACTAGGGAGAACACCGGGGAGCTGTTTTTT. Its translation: CATNVGTRENTGELFF.

This clonotype occurred a few times. CDR3 in DNA: TGTGCCAGCAGTCCTCTGATCTTAGCGGGCCTCTCCTACGAGCAGTACTTC. It yields the protein CASSPLILAGLSYEQYF. V gene TRBV6-1 combines with J gene TRBJ2-7; TRBD2 matches at 7 bases. This CDR3 is built from 17 residues. Germline lookup yields CDR1 MNHNS and CDR2 SASEGT. The trim removed 5 bases at V and 0 bases at J, leaving 13 bases unmatched.

This sequence joins TRBV6-6 and TRBJ1-3; the match to TRBD1 covers 8 bases. Trimming cost V 7 bases and J 1 base; bases outside gene matches: 9. CDR1 and CDR2 (germline): MNHNY, SVGAGI (reference sequence). This CDR3 has 16 residues. CDR3 residues: CASNLQGELSGNTIYF. DNA for the CDR3: TGTGCCAGCAACCTACAGGGGGAACTATCTGGAAACACCATATATTTT.

This rearrangement joins TRBV7-8 to TRBJ2-7, with 7 bases that match TRBD2. Unmatched junction bases numbered 9, after V lost 2 bases and J lost 2 bases. Germline V CDR1 and CDR2: SGHVS, FQNEAQ. The CDR3 spans 16 residues. The CDR3 is CASSLLMPSGAYEQYF. The CDR3 DNA follows: TGTGCCAGCAGCTTATTGATGCCTAGCGGAGCCTACGAGCAGTACTTC.

The J gene is TRBJ1-1, the V gene TRBV6-1, with D perhaps matching TRBD1 (6 bases). Trimming removed 6 bases from V and 3 bases from J, with 14 bases in between. Germline-derived CDR1 and CDR2 are MNHNS and SASEGT. The CDR3 runs 14 residues. For the CDR3, the DNA is TGTGCCAGCAGCCCACAGGGACTGCACACTGAAGCTTTCTTT. Encoded protein: CASSPQGLHTEAFF.

A few counts support this clonotype. The V gene is TRBV28, the J gene TRBJ1-2, with 10 bases aligning to TRBD1. The length of the CDR3 is 17 residues. Per germline, CDR1 MDHEN and CDR2 SYDVKM. Trimming at V came to 3 bases and at J to 3 bases, leaving 10 bases not matched to a gene. The CDR3 DNA is TGTGCCAGCAGTTTTCGGGACGGGACAGGGGCAGACTATGGCTACACCTTC. Protein sequence: CASSFRDGTGADYGYTF.

This sequence joins TRBV4-2 and TRBJ1-5; tentative D call: TRBD1 (5 bases). The CDR3 totals 18 residues. Per the germline V gene, CDR1 is LGHNA and CDR2 is YNFKEQ. Trimming cost V 0 bases and J 4 bases, with 19 bases left between them. CDR3 in DNA: TGTGCCAGCAGCCAAGAAGACGAAGGGGCCGTCCCTAATCAGCCCCAGCATTTT. Encoded protein: CASSQEDEGAVPNQPQHF.

The chain recombines TRBV10-3 with TRBJ2-1; the D is unclear. V lost 4 bases, J lost 7 bases, and 8 bases lay in between. The CDR3 spans 12 residues. Germline V gene data show CDR1 as ENHRY and CDR2 as SYGVKD. CDR3 amino acids: CAISGGPNEQFF. The CDR3 nucleotides are TGTGCCATCAGTGGAGGTCCTAATGAGCAGTTCTTC.

V usage is TRBV6-5 and J usage is TRBJ1-5; 8 nucleotides match TRBD1. The junction had 6 bases not matched to a gene; V was cut back by 9 bases and J by 5 bases. The CDR3 has 13 amino acids. The germline V gene has CDR1 MNHEY and CDR2 SVGAGI. The CDR3 loop is CASGQGGDQPQHF. Written as DNA, the CDR3 is TGTGCCAGTGGACAGGGAGGGGATCAGCCCCAGCATTTT.

The gene calls are TRBV9 and TRBJ2-3; D is ambiguous. The CDR3 has 14 residues. Germline assignment: CDR1 SGDLS and CDR2 YYNGEE. Trimming cost V 0 bases and J 2 bases, with 7 bases left between them. CDR3 in amino acids: CASSVEAYTDTQYF. Written as DNA, the CDR3 is TGTGCCAGCAGCGTAGAAGCGTACACAGATACGCAGTATTTT.

There are many counts of this clonotype. V and J are TRBV7-9 and TRBJ2-1; D not certain. This CDR3 spans 14 amino acids. Germline CDR1 SEHNR, CDR2 FQNEAQ (reference sequence). V was trimmed by 0 bases and J by 0 bases, leaving 3 bases between them. The CDR3 loop is CASSLAGSYNEQFF. CDR3 in DNA: TGTGCCAGCAGCTTAGCAGGCTCCTACAATGAGCAGTTCTTC.

The chain employs TRBV20-1 and TRBJ2-3; 7 bases fit TRBD2. Germline CDR1 and CDR2: DFQATT and SNEGSKA (reference sequence). The CDR3 is 20 amino acids. Unmatched junction bases numbered 18, after V lost 0 bases and J lost 0 bases. In nucleotides, the CDR3 is TGCAGTGCTAGAGACCCTCGACAGTCGGGGGGAAGGAGGAGCACAGATACGCAGTATTTT. Its translation: CSARDPRQSGGRRSTDTQYF.